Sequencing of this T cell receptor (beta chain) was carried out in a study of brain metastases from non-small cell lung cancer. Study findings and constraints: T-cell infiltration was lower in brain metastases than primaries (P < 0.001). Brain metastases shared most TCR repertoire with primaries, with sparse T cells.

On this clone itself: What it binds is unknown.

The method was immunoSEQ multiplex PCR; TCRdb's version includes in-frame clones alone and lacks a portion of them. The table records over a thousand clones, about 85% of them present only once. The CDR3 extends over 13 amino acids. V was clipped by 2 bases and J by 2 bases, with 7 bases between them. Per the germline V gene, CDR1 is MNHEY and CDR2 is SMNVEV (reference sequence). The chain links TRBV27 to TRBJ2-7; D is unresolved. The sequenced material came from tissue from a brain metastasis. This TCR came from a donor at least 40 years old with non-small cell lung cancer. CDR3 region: CASSLGLTYEQYF. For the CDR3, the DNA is TGTGCCAGCAGTTTAGGTCTAACCTACGAGCAGTACTTC.